This T cell receptor beta chain was found in a study of blood T cell repertoires in COVID-19. V lost 9 bases to trimming and J lost 4 bases, with 12 bases between them. CDR3 length equals 12 residues. The germline V gene encodes CDR1 LNHDA and CDR2 SQIVND (reference sequence). TCRdb's table, derived via immunoSEQ multiplex PCR, lists solely in-frame clones and lacks some. The table has about 250,000 clones, approximately 90% seen once. Sequences were obtained from PBMCs or T cells enriched from blood (not recorded which). This clonotype was sampled from a woman between 18 and 30 years old who had recovered from COVID-19. The chain joins TRBV19 to TRBJ1-1; no firm D call. In nucleotides, the CDR3 is TGTGCCAGCCCGCCCCGGGGCACTGAAGCTTTCTTT. Protein product: CASPPRGTEAFF.